The 18 T cell receptor beta chains listed next were all sequenced from one sample in a study of cytomegalovirus exposure and HLA in healthy donors. The PCR made use of 60 Vbeta and 13 Jbeta primers. Produced via immunoSEQ multiplex PCR; TCRdb's table is partial and in-frame only. The table shows 150,000 to 200,000 clones, with more than 80% occurring only once. Sequenced sample: PBMCs. The receptor source for this set is a male donor in good health and CMV-seronegative.

The rearrangement joins TRBV5-1 to TRBJ2-1, with D uncertain. The CDR3 has 14 amino acids. V shed 0 bases and J shed 6 bases, with 10 bases lying between them. The germline CDR1 and CDR2 sequences are SGHRS and YFSETQ. The DNA of the CDR3 is TGCGCCAGCAGCTTGGGTAGTTACCTCAATGAGCAGTTCTTC. Its protein is CASSLGSYLNEQFF.

As DNA, the CDR3 is TGTGCCAGCAGCGCTCCTGGGCAAACACACGATACGCAGTATTTT. This codes for CASSAPGQTHDTQYF. The chain uses TRBV28 and TRBJ2-3; no definite D call. Trimming removed 6 bases at V and 6 bases at J, with 19 bases between. Germline CDR1 is MDHEN and CDR2 is SYDVKM. The CDR3 length is 15 residues.

This clone has only one observation. The rearrangement joins TRBV4-3 to TRBJ2-1, with a weak D call TRBD2 (5 bases). Germline V gene data show CDR1 as LGHNA and CDR2 as YSLEER. CDR3 length: 13 amino acids. Trimming removed 0 bases from V and 8 bases from J, with 8 bases in between. CDR3 region: CASSQDWGDEQFF. The CDR3 nucleotides are TGCGCCAGCAGCCAAGATTGGGGAGATGAGCAGTTCTTC.

V gene TRBV9 combines with J gene TRBJ2-1; D is undetermined. Trimming shortened V by 4 bases and J by 8 bases, and 10 bases separated the two germline ends. The germline gives CDR1 SGDLS, CDR2 YYNGEE. This CDR3 region has 12 residues. The CDR3 DNA follows: TGTGCCAGCAGCCCACGAGAGTATGAGCAGTTCTTC. Translating it yields CASSPREYEQFF.

The chain is built from TRBV7-8 and TRBJ2-7; weak D call: TRBD2 (6 bases). The CDR3 spans 18 residues. Between the trimmed V and J ends, which lost 0 bases and 0 bases, there was a span of 18 bases. Germline CDR1 is SGHVS and CDR2 is FQNEAQ. The CDR3 sequence is CASSLAVVSGDSSYEQYF. DNA for the CDR3: TGTGCCAGCAGCTTAGCCGTAGTATCCGGGGACTCCTCCTACGAGCAGTACTTC.

Turning to this clone: This sample also contains other DNA sequences that code for the same CDR3. The J gene is TRBJ2-7, the V gene TRBV28; tentatively, D is TRBD2 (6 bases). The V gene lost 2 bases and the J gene lost 0 bases, with 8 bases spanning the gap. The germline V gene encodes CDR1 MDHEN and CDR2 SYDVKM. The CDR3 spans 14 residues. DNA for the CDR3: TGTGCCAGCAGTTTAGGCGGGATCTCCTACGAGCAGTACTTC. Translated: CASSLGGISYEQYF.

J is TRBJ2-7 and V is TRBV18; 9 bases fit TRBD1. The V gene's germline CDR1 is KGHSH and CDR2 LQKENI. The CDR3 is 14 amino acids. Trimming removed 6 bases from V and 7 bases from J; junction bases left unmatched: 10. The CDR3 nucleotides read TGTGCCAGCTCGGGAGGACAGGGGCGAGGGGAGCAGTACTTC. Its translation: CASSGGQGRGEQYF.

This clone was found once. The V and J genes are TRBV15 and TRBJ1-1; the D is unclear. Per germline, CDR1 LNHNV and CDR2 YYDKDF (reference sequence). V dropped 1 base and J dropped 4 bases, with 13 bases sitting between them. The CDR3 sequence is 15 residues long. The CDR3 loop is CATSRVRQSGTEAFF. CDR3 DNA: TGTGCCACCAGCAGAGTACGGCAGTCAGGCACTGAAGCTTTCTTT.

The rearrangement uses TRBV5-1 and TRBJ2-3; 12 nucleotides align to TRBD2. Germline trimming cut 3 bases from V and 0 bases from J; bases unmatched to any gene: 8. This CDR3 spans 18 amino acids. Germline V CDR1 and CDR2: SGHRS, YFSETQ. CDR3 sequence (DNA): TGCGCCAGCAGCTCGGGACTAGCGGGCGTAACTAGCACAGATACGCAGTATTTT. It specifies CASSSGLAGVTSTDTQYF.

This clone was picked up a small number of times. The chain joins TRBV5-1 to TRBJ2-3; D is ambiguous. The germline V gene has CDR1 SGHRS and CDR2 YFSETQ. The CDR3 runs 15 residues. V was shortened by 4 bases and J by 0 bases, with 12 bases between the two germline ends. CDR3 region: CASSPTTTSTDTQYF. CDR3 DNA: TGCGCCAGCAGCCCGACGACAACTAGCACAGATACGCAGTATTTT.

This chain links TRBV6-5 with TRBJ2-7; TRBD1 might be the D (6 bases). Trimming removed 0 bases at V and 3 bases at J, with 9 bases between. The CDR3 contains 14 residues. In germline, CDR1 is MNHEY, CDR2 SVGAGI. DNA for the CDR3: TGTGCCAGCAGTTACTCTCTGGACAGCTACGAGCAGTACTTC. It is translated as CASSYSLDSYEQYF.

V gene TRBV15 combines with J gene TRBJ2-7, with 11 bases aligning to TRBD1. V was clipped by 3 bases and J by 4 bases; unmatched bases: 8. The CDR3 is 16 amino acids. Per the germline V gene, CDR1 is LNHNV and CDR2 is YYDKDF (reference sequence). For the CDR3, the DNA is TGTGCCACCAGCAGGCTAGGGACAGGGGGATTATACGAGCAGTACTTC. Amino acids: CATSRLGTGGLYEQYF.

This clone was recorded only once. The rearrangement uses TRBV28 and TRBJ1-2; TRBD1 agrees at 8 bases. This CDR3 comprises 13 residues. J was trimmed by 4 bases and V by 5 bases; bases with no gene match: 3. Germline CDR1 MDHEN, CDR2 SYDVKM. The CDR3 loop reads CASSQGAGYGYTF. CDR3 coding DNA: TGTGCCAGCAGTCAGGGGGCGGGCTATGGCTACACCTTC.

The count of this clone is one. This chain joins TRBV5-4 and TRBJ1-1, with 7 nucleotides matching TRBD1. The germline V gene has CDR1 SGHNT and CDR2 YYREEE (reference sequence). This CDR3 spans 16 amino acids. The J segment lost 4 bases and the V segment lost 0 bases, leaving 9 bases of the junction unmatched. The CDR3, as DNA: TGTGCCAGCAGCTTGGAAAGGGGGCGGGGGGGCACTGAAGCTTTCTTT. Amino acids: CASSLERGRGGTEAFF.

V gene TRBV5-1 combines with J gene TRBJ2-1, with 13 bases identical to TRBD2. This CDR3 has 17 residues. Germline loops: CDR1 SGHRS, CDR2 YFSETQ. J lost 3 bases, V lost 0 bases, and 3 bases had no gene match. The CDR3 loop reads CASSLGTSGRLYNEQFF. The CDR3 bases are TGCGCCAGCAGCTTGGGGACTAGCGGGAGACTCTACAATGAGCAGTTCTTC.

The chain combines TRBV5-1 with TRBJ2-7; TRBD1 agrees at 10 bases. The germline V gene has CDR1 SGHRS and CDR2 YFSETQ. CDR3 length equals 14 residues. V dropped 4 bases and J dropped 6; count of bases not matched to a gene: 7. CDR3 in amino acids: CASSLPGQGSEQYF. The CDR3 DNA follows: TGCGCCAGCAGCCTCCCGGGACAGGGGAGCGAGCAGTACTTC.

V usage is TRBV28 and J usage is TRBJ2-5, with 7 bases aligning to TRBD2. The V gene end was trimmed by 5 bases and the J gene end by 2 bases; junction bases not matched to a gene: 14. This CDR3 contains 17 residues. Germline V gene data show CDR1 as MDHEN and CDR2 as SYDVKM. This CDR3 is CASSRLKASGLQETQYF. The CDR3 DNA reads TGTGCCAGCAGTAGGCTAAAGGCTAGCGGACTACAAGAGACCCAGTACTTC.

The chain links TRBV21-1 to TRBJ1-2. TRBV21-1 is marked as a pseudogene. CDR3 size: 14 residues. DNA for the CDR3: TGTGCCAGCAGTAGGACTAGGGAAAACTATGGCTACACCTTC. Its protein product is CASSRTRENYGYTF.